This T cell receptor beta chain originates from a study of beta chain features in type 1 diabetes. Study findings and constraints: All four CD4+ subsets of Type 1 diabetes patients contained TCRB CDR3s that were moderately but significantly shorter.

A remark on this clone: Its antigen is not identified.

Expressed TCRB transcripts got sequenced, as all isolated RNA was reverse transcribed. Libraries were prepared by immunoSEQ multiplex PCR; TCRdb keeps only in-frame clonotypes and omits some of them. The sample lists 310,000 or so clones, over 14% seen once, with roughly 0.015% in the top ten. The V gene lost 4 bases and the J gene lost 4 bases, with 6 bases spanning the gap. The CDR3 has 11 residues. CDR1 is SGHRS, CDR2 YFSETQ, per germline. This rearrangement joins TRBV5-1 to TRBJ2-7; no clear D. What was sequenced was naive CD4+ T cells from blood. This receptor was obtained from a man between 18 and 29 years old with type 1 diabetes. DNA for the CDR3: TGCGCCAGCAGCGAGAGTTACGAGCAGTACTTC. This gives the protein CASSESYEQYF.